This T cell receptor (beta chain) derives from a study of human T cells and chemical hapten exposure. Documented time point: patch test 3, about 24 weeks after DPC sensitization. Regarding treatment: therapeutic diphenylcyclopropenone sensitization with weekly scalp DPC. Ahead of each patch test application, blood was drawn. This clonotype was picked up many times. The CDR3 runs 14 residues. CDR1 and CDR2 from the germline V gene are SEHNR and FQNEAQ (reference sequence). The V segment lost 8 bases and the J segment 2 bases; nucleotides outside the gene matches: 4. Library preparation tagged each individual cDNA molecule with a unique molecular identifier. A single record per CDR3 protein comes from TCRdb applying MiXCR to the RACE reads. The sample contains roughly 200,000 distinct CDR3 sequences, around 25% of which appear only once.

The chain couples TRBV7-9 to TRBJ2-1; 9 positions match TRBD1. The receptor's source is a woman aged 40 to 50 with alopecia areata. Some clones in this sample may be carry-over from other donors' samples. Sequencing was performed on whole blood, taken in connection with sensitization to the hapten diphenylcyclopropenone (DPC). The CDR3 is CASWGTGPYNEQFF. The DNA for the CDR3 is TGTGCCAGCTGGGGGACAGGGCCCTACAATGAGCAGTTCTTC.